Below, one TCR beta chain is given with its context. The target antigen is unknown. This sample's time point: cycle 4 day 1 (C4D1), after more than five weeks of nivolumab. The patients all showed relapse after autologous stem cell transplantation, while their brentuximab vedotin exposure varied. CDR1 is LNHDA, CDR2 SQIVND, per germline (reference sequence). Trimming pared 4 bases from V and 7 bases from J, leaving 12 bases between. This CDR3 is 13 amino acids long. This record belongs to a study of PD-1 blockade in classical Hodgkin lymphoma. Notes on the study in general: When nivolumab was started under 1 year after ASCT, patients were excluded. A reduction in baseline TCR diversity was reportedly seen in newly diagnosed patients relative to healthy donors.

Only in-frame clones appear in the TCRdb table, and some are missing; sequencing was by immunoSEQ multiplex PCR. This table holds 75,000 to 100,000 clones, approximately 94% found once. The sample in question was peripheral blood mononuclear cells (PBMCs), obtained before the fourth cycle of nivolumab. This receptor was taken from a human donor with classical Hodgkin lymphoma. V and J are TRBV19 and TRBJ2-3; possibly TRBD2 for D (6 bases). In nucleotides, the CDR3 is TGTGCCAGTAGTAAGGAGGGGCCGAATACGCAGTATTTT. It translates to CASSKEGPNTQYF.